This T cell receptor beta chain stems from a study of neurological immune-mediated disorders. Notes on the study in general: Grouping of repertoires by phylogeny put those of 18 of 34 multiple sclerosis patients into a single related-CDR3 cluster, a possible signature. The expanded clones of different subjects shared no CDR3 amino acid sequences (suggesting private repertoires in all groups).

In this sample, this clonotype turned up many times. Antigen specificity is unknown. The output of every sequencing run exceeded 160 million TCR-beta sequences, derived from 15-18 subjects. TCRdb ran MiXCR on the 5' RACE reads and lists one entry per CDR3 protein. The data show 69,000 or so distinct CDR3 sequences, with under 5.5% seen just once and 2% to 2.5% held by the top ten. CDR3 length equals 17 residues. CDR1 and CDR2 from the germline V gene are LGHDT and YNNKEL (reference sequence). Between the trimmed V and J ends, which lost 4 bases and 5 bases, there was a span of 20 bases. This chain uses TRBV3-1 with TRBJ2-2, with D possibly TRBD2 on 5 matching bases. This clonotype was sampled from a woman aged 70 to 79 with multiple sclerosis. The sequenced material came from PBMCs. CDR3 bases: TGTGCCAGCAGCCCCGATAGAGCTCCGAGCGGTACCGGGGAGCTGTTTTTT. It yields the protein CASSPDRAPSGTGELFF.